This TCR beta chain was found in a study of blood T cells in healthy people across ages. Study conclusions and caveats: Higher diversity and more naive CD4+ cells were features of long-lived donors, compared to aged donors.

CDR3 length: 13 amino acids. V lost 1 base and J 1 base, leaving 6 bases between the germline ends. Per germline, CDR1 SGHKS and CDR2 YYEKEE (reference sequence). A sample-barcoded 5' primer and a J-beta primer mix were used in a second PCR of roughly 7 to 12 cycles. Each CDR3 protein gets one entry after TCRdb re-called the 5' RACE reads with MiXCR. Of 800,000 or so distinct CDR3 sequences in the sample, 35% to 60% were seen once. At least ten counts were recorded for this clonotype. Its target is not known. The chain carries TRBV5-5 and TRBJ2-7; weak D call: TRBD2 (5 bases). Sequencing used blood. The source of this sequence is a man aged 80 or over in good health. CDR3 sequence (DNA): TGTGCCAGCAGCTTGTTAGCGTCCTACGAGCAGTACTTC. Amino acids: CASSLLASYEQYF.